Described below is a single TCR beta chain sequence and its context. Employing constant-segment primers, 5'RACE generated TCR alpha and TCR beta cDNA libraries bearing sample barcodes and UMIs. TCRdb reprocessed the 5' RACE reads with MiXCR, giving one entry per CDR3 protein. Found here are about 150,000 distinct CDR3 sequences, approximately 14% of them singletons; the top ten hold 13% to 15%. The record originates from a study of T-cell memory formation after mild COVID-19. The CDR3 is made up of 19 amino acids. Losses at the gene ends were 0 bases for V and 0 bases for J; bases not matched to a gene: 5. The V gene's germline CDR1 is DFQATT and CDR2 SNEGSKA (reference sequence).

Material: PBMCs or a T cell subset sorted from them (not recorded which). The receptor comes from an adult woman who had mild COVID-19 (a few samples of this study predate the infection). Cell type and time point are not known. The gene calls are TRBV20-1 and TRBJ2-1, with 16 bases that match TRBD2. The CDR3 DNA sequence: TGCAGTGCTAGAGATGAGGGACTAGCGGGAGGGAGCTCCTACAATGAGCAGTTCTTC. Protein product: CSARDEGLAGGSSYNEQFF.